This T cell receptor (beta chain) comes out of a study of radiation and T cells in renal cell carcinoma. Method: immunoSEQ multiplex PCR; TCRdb's copy keeps in-frame clones and lacks some. The sample shows more than 65,000 clones, approximately 83% of them seen only once. Time point denoted: blood 2 weeks post-SBRT. The treatment was: 15 Gy SBRT to primary tumor, nephrectomy 4 weeks later. CDR1 and CDR2 from the germline V gene are SGHKS and YYEKEE (reference sequence). Trimming removed 2 bases at V and 5 bases at J, with 10 bases between. The CDR3 has 13 amino acids. This TCR derives from a woman aged 45-65 years with renal cell carcinoma. The rearrangement uses TRBV5-5 and TRBJ2-5, with D tentatively TRBD1 (5 bases). Sequencing used blood, obtained from a patient whose treatment included radiotherapy and nephrectomy. The CDR3 protein is CASSFDRAETQYF. In nucleotides, the CDR3 is TGTGCCAGCAGCTTTGACAGAGCGGAGACCCAGTACTTC. Together with reference TRBV5-5 and TRBJ2-5, the CDR3 gives the full variable domain: DAGVTQSPTHLIKTRGQQVTLRCSPISGHKSVSWYQQVLGQGPQFIFQYYEKEERGRGNFPDRFSARQFPNYSSELNVNALLLGDSALYLCASSFDRAETQYFGPGTRLLVL.